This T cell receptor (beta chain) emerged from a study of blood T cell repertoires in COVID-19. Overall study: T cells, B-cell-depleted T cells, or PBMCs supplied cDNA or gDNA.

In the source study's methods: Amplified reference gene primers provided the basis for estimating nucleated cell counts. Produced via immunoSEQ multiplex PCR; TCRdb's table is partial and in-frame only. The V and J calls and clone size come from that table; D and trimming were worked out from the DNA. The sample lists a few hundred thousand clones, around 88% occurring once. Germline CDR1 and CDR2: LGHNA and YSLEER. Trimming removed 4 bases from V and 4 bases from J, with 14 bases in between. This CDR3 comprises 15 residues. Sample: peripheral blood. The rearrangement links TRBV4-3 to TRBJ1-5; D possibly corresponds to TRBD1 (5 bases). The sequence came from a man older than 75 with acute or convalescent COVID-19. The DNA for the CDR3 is TGCGCCAGCAGCCGCACCAGGGTGGGGAATCAGCCCCAGCATTTT. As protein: CASSRTRVGNQPQHF.